This T cell receptor beta chain appears in the sequencing data of a study of identical twins. General observations from the study: Researchers reported excess low generation probability among twin-shared out-of-frame alpha sequences. Conclusions came from cross-sectional statistical analysis, not from following the same donors. Whereas memory repertoires showed no such difference, abundant cord blood beta clonotypes carried fewer insertions.

Trimming took 3 bases from V and 7 from J; bases not matched to a gene: 3. The CDR3 covers 14 residues. Germline V lookup: CDR1 KGHDR, CDR2 SFDVKD. This clonotype occurred a few times. The antigen remains unidentified. TCRdb processed the 5' RACE reads anew with MiXCR; each CDR3 protein has one entry. The sample consists of 1.5 million to 2 million distinct CDR3 sequences, around 29% of them appearing once. This clonotype originated in a newborn girl in good health. V is TRBV24-1 and J is TRBJ2-1, with 9 bases aligning to TRBD2. Sequenced sample: cord blood. This chain's CDR3 is CATSDAGGPNEQFF. The CDR3 region has the DNA TGTGCCACCAGTGATGCGGGAGGGCCGAATGAGCAGTTCTTC.